This T cell receptor (beta chain) appears in the sequencing data of a study of blood T cell repertoires in COVID-19 (dated by TCRdb to the early 2020s). In terms of the full investigation: Samples covering the acute and convalescent phases of COVID-19 were provided by collaborators in the United States, Italy and Spain. The prospective study material was composed of cDNA or gDNA derived from T cells, B-cell-depleted T cells, or PBMCs. Deeply sampled blood TCRbeta repertoires from subjects exposed to, actively infected with, or recovered from COVID-19 were included in the dataset. The repertoires were released in a freely available public database intended as a resource for research on the immune response to SARS-CoV-2. The samples were drawn from the first 160 participants of the ongoing ImmuneRACE study and from more than 1,000 subjects provided by 6 global collaborators. Sample metadata almost always included a de-identified subject ID, COVID-19 status, age in years and sex. Where HLA class I and class II types were available, the types were taken from metadata supplied by the sample provider, not from assay-based typing.

What the work shows at the level of the full study, not this receptor alone: How much clinical and demographic metadata was included differed by source and by participant, and the metadata was provided uncurated.

One collaborating source in Seattle enrolled patients during active infection and followed them longitudinally through the course of disease. The collaborating institutions used their own protocols to collect whole blood in K2EDTA tubes. For TCRbeta analysis, collaborators shipped samples as frozen whole blood, isolated PBMCs, or DNA extracted from either of those sample types. The immunoSEQ Assay, a bias-controlled multiplex PCR, was used to amplify TCRbeta CDR3 regions from genomic DNA. The authors' analysis ran thus. Nucleated cell counts per sample were estimated from amplification of reference gene primers within the assay. To quantify the absolute abundance of each unique TCRbeta CDR3 rearrangement, sequence reads were collapsed and filtered. For each sample, productive Simpson clonality was calculated as the square root of Simpson's diversity index over productive rearrangements. TCRdb re-hosts the immuneACCESS table, in-frame sequences only. Its copies lack some clones; in the studies checked, an unresolved V gene accounts for under half of them, and the cause for the rest is not known. The V and J calls and clone size come from that table; D and trimming were worked out from the DNA. A total of about 87,000 clones appear in this sample, approximately 86% of them only once. The ten top clones hold less than 4% of the sample.

On this clone itself: The antigen this receptor binds is unknown. Per-base quality was not reported, and no clone a single base away is much larger than it.

Compared with germline, V lacks 6 bases and J lacks 2 bases; bases without a gene match: 5. Inclusive of the bounding cysteine and phenylalanine, the CDR3 is 14 residues long. Just the 42-base CDR3 DNA is kept, in frame starting at base 1. Taken from the germline V gene, the CDR1 and CDR2 loops are SNHLY and FYNNEI. The chain links TRBV2 with TRBJ2-3; 7 bases in the middle match TRBD1. The sequencing input was peripheral blood. This receptor was identified in a woman older than 75 with COVID-19, enrolled during active disease. CDR3 loop: CASRDRRITDTQYF. The bases are TGTGCCAGCAGGGACAGGAGAATCACAGATACGCAGTATTTT.